The entry that follows covers one TCR beta chain sequence. Its antigen is unknown. Clones were read by immunoSEQ multiplex PCR, and TCRdb kept only the in-frame ones, dropping some. This sample has approximately 240,000 clones, with 90% to 95% found just once. The sample comes from a study of cytomegalovirus exposure and HLA in healthy donors. Across the whole study: The approximately 110 validation repertoires used a platform that matched the one used for the approximately 700 first-cohort repertoires, as a later analysis reported. Findings and caveats of the study: TCR sequences were mostly rare, though some public TCRs occurred in many donors. Altogether, 160 or so TCR beta chains were recorded as cytomegalovirus-associated. In vitro confirmation showed a few CMV-associated chains to be CMV antigen specific.

Germline CDR1 is SGDLS and CDR2 is YYNGEE. V was cut by 4 bases and J by 0 bases, with 7 bases left in between. The CDR3 contains 13 residues. The chain is built from TRBV9 and TRBJ1-1, with a possible D match to TRBD1 (6 bases). The specimen was PBMCs. The sequence came from a woman younger than 35 in good health and CMV-seronegative. The CDR3: CASSTGLNTEAFF. The CDR3 region has the DNA TGTGCCAGCAGCACAGGGTTGAACACTGAAGCTTTCTTT.